This T cell receptor (beta chain) was sequenced for a study of blood T cell repertoires in COVID-19 (dated by TCRdb to between 2020 and 2021). Turning to the overall study: Collaborator samples came from the United States, Italy and Spain and covered acute and convalescent phases of COVID-19. The material from the prospective study consisted of cDNA or gDNA derived from T cells, B-cell-depleted T cells, or PBMCs. Deeply sampled blood TCRbeta repertoires from subjects exposed to, actively infected with, or recovered from COVID-19 were included in the dataset. The repertoires were made available in a free public database intended to serve as a resource for research on the immune response to SARS-CoV-2. Samples came from the ongoing ImmuneRACE study (first 160 participants) plus 1,254 subjects from 6 global collaborators. Nearly every sample came with metadata listing a de-identified subject ID, COVID-19 status, age in years and sex. Where available, HLA class I and class II types were taken from metadata supplied by the sample provider and were not determined by assay-based typing. The study at large found these results: How much clinical and demographic metadata was included differed by source and by participant, and the metadata was provided uncurated.

In the prospective study, participants were about 18 to 100 years old, resided in around 25 geographic areas of the United States, and were enrolled through a virtual design. In the prospective study, participants were assigned to cohorts based on the clinical history participants reported in a screening survey and a study questionnaire. Exposed participants were defined as having been in contact with someone with a PCR-confirmed or clinician-diagnosed COVID-19 case within 2 weeks of study entry. Mobile phlebotomists in the prospective study collected whole blood, serum and a nasopharyngeal or oropharyngeal swab from every participant. Prospective study participants could optionally give additional blood draws and questionnaires over an approximately two-month period. Before DNA extraction, prospective study blood samples were shipped either frozen or at room temperature. TCRbeta CDR3 regions were amplified from genomic DNA by means of the immunoSEQ Assay, a bias-controlled multiplex PCR. Under the source paper's analysis protocol: Within the assay, amplification of reference gene primers was used to estimate how many nucleated cells each sample contained. Sequence reads were collapsed and filtered to measure the absolute abundance of every unique TCRbeta CDR3 rearrangement. For each sample, productive Simpson clonality was calculated by taking the square root of Simpson's diversity index across productive rearrangements. Here the immuneACCESS table is served through TCRdb, limited to in-frame sequences with V and J called. Missing clones are a known gap in these copies; in checked studies unresolved V genes cover under half, and the rest lacks a known reason. Clone size and V and J calls were adopted from that table, with D and trimming inferred from the DNA. The sample table lists fewer than 400,000 clones, 90% of them with a count of one. The ten biggest clones cover 3.9% of the sample.

For this clone: Its antigen remains undetermined. Per-base quality was not reported, and no clone a single base away is much larger than it.

Sequencing was performed on PBMCs or T cells enriched from blood (not recorded which). This clonotype was sampled from a woman aged 25 to 39 who had been exposed to COVID-19.

The DNA reads as follows: TGTGCCACCAGTGAGCCCCCGGGACAGGGTAATGTCGAGCAGTACTTC. This encodes CATSEPPGQGNVEQYF. This chain is built from TRBV24-1 and TRBJ2-7; TRBD1 aligns with 9 central bases. The germline V gene yields KGHDR for CDR1 and SFDVKD for CDR2. The CDR3 starts with the cysteine, ends with the phenylalanine, and has 16 residues. Only the CDR3 portion is preserved as DNA: 48 bases, with reading frame beginning at the first base. For this chain, trimming is 4 bases at the V end and 6 bases at the J end, and the number of junction bases without a gene match is 12.